This TCR beta chain was sequenced for a study of T cell responses to AZD1222 COVID-19 vaccine (dated by TCRdb to the early 2020s). Regarding the research as a whole: AZD1222 recipients given second doses at about 4 weeks or at about 12 weeks were pooled, since spike-specific TCR depth and breadth were not found to differ between the two schedules. TCR sequencing was performed for about 250 trial participants, of whom about 200 were given two doses of AZD1222 and approximately 26 were given two doses of MenACWY control vaccine. Trial participants were enrolled by age into 18-55, 56-69 and 70-plus year subgroups, with around 150, 28 and 57 TCR-sequenced participants respectively.

Results and caveats for the whole study, not just this receptor: Conclusions about previously exposed vaccinees are limited because only five to seven AZD1222 recipients were SARS-CoV-2 seropositive at baseline. The vaccine-associated CD4 TCRs covered the entire spike protein, and the dominant responses fell in regions 160-218 and 743-854. Because no day 14 peak-response samples were available, the repertoires could be characterized only after the peak T cell response. In the small 56-69-year group, the increase in depth fell short of significance, most likely because of low power. Nearly half of unique spike-specific TCRs reportedly recognized epitopes outside regions mutated in the B.1.351 and B.1.1.7 variants. Participants were mostly white British and included more females than males, and it was suggested by the authors that clonal diversity may have been underestimated. After two AZD1222 doses, both the breadth and the depth of spike-specific TCRs were significantly higher than at day 0 and than in MenACWY recipients.

Worth noting for this clone: Its antigen is not yet known. No much larger clone exists at a distance of one base, and base qualities are not known.

Per the publication, the time point label means: baseline before first vaccination. Samples from vaccinated people were obtained from the UK trials COV001 and COV002, which included a single-blind randomized controlled phase 2/3 trial of AZD1222 (ChAdOx1 nCoV-19) in healthy adults. For TCRbeta chain sequencing, PBMC samples from trial participants were taken at day 0 and at day 28 after the second dose. The CDR3 regions of human TCRbeta chains were analyzed by immunosequencing. Regarding the original processing steps: TCRs in the repertoires were matched against a reference library of SARS-CoV-2-specific TCRs that had been generated with the MIRA antigen-specificity platform. Breadth was defined as the fraction of unique TCRs that were SARS-CoV-2-associated, and depth was defined as the fraction of total T cells that were SARS-CoV-2-associated. Using the MIRA data, each spike-specific TCR was mapped to the spike region that the TCR reacts to and placed in a CD4 or CD8 class. Log10-transformed breadth and depth values were compared by one-way ANOVA with Sidak's multiple comparisons tests. In TCRdb, the immuneACCESS table is reduced to in-frame sequences with V and J assigned. These tables do not hold every clone; where another copy was compared, an unresolved V gene accounts for under half, and the others remain unexplained. That table gives V, J and clone size, and the DNA gave D and trimming. The sample table holds tens of thousands of clones, of which roughly 90% were seen once. The top ten clonotypes cover about 8.4% of the sample.

Counted from cysteine to phenylalanine, this CDR3 has 13 amino acids. The sequence is cut down to CDR3 DNA, 39 bases in frame from base 1. In the germline V gene (reference sequence), CDR1 corresponds to DFQATT and CDR2 to SNEGSKA. V is shortened by 3 bases, J by 0 bases, and the region joining them spans 7 bases. Sequenced here: peripheral blood, sampled on day 0 of AZD1222 vaccination. The TCR was taken from an adult in good health. The chain joins TRBV20-1 to TRBJ2-3, with no confidently assigned D gene. The DNA sequence follows: TGCAGTGCTAGTTTTTTTAGCACAGATACGCAGTATTTT. This is translated as CSASFFSTDTQYF.